A single TCR beta chain is shown here with its context. The target antigen is unknown. These data come from a study of beta chain features in type 1 diabetes. Study outcomes and limitations: cDNA-based sequencing might over-represent cells highly expressing TCR.

The whole isolated RNA underwent reverse transcription, so sequencing captured expressed TCRB transcripts. Clones were sequenced by immunoSEQ multiplex PCR, and TCRdb holds only the in-frame ones, with some missing. The table lists 900,000 or so clones, about a sixth of them singletons. Trimming removed 4 bases from V and 8 bases from J; junction bases left unmatched: 17. The CDR3 has 17 amino acids. Every single donor gave one heparinised blood draw, and these averaged about 120 mL. This TCR came from a woman aged 18-29 years in good health. The chain is built from TRBV23-1 and TRBJ2-1; TRBD2 matches 7 bases. TRBV23-1 is placed among ORFs of uncertain function. Sample: naive CD4+ T cells from blood. CDR3 coding DNA: TGCGCCAGCAGTCGCTTCAGGCGGGAGTTTAGTTACCATGAGCAGTTCTTC. It is translated as CASSRFRREFSYHEQFF.